Sequencing of this TCR beta chain was carried out in a study of blood T cell repertoires in COVID-19. At the level of the study: The United States, Italy and Spain were the sources of the acute and convalescent COVID-19 samples. PBMCs, B-cell-depleted T cells, or T cells were the source of the cDNA or gDNA that made up the material.

Original handling: It was from reference gene primer amplification that nucleated cell counts were estimated. Produced via immunoSEQ multiplex PCR; TCRdb's table is partial and in-frame only. V and J calls and clone size are those listed in that table; D and trimming were worked out from the DNA. Of 52,000 or so clones listed, 86% are singletons. In regard to this clone: The junction shows a germline mismatch at one end, possibly a read error.

The CDR3 runs to 13 residues. Germline V gives CDR1 MNHEY, CDR2 SVGAGI. What was sequenced was peripheral blood. This chain uses TRBV6-5 with TRBJ1-6; the D is unclear. The origin of this receptor is a man older than 75 with acute or convalescent COVID-19. CDR3 in amino acids: CGSSVSYNSPLHF. As DNA, the CDR3 is TGCGGTTCCAGCGTCTCCTATAATTCACCCCTCCACTTT.